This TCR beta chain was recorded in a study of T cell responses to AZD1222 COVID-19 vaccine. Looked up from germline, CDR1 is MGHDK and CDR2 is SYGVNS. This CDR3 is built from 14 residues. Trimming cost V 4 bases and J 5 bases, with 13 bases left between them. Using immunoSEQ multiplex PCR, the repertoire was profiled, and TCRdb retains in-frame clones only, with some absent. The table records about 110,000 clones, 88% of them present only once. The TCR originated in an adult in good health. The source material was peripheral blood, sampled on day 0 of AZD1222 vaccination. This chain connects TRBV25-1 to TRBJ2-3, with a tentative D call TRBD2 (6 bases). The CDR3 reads CASSVGGPEDTQYF. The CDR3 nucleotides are TGTGCCAGCAGTGTTGGAGGGCCTGAAGATACGCAGTATTTT.